This TCR beta chain was sequenced in a study of identical twins (dated by TCRdb to 2015 to 2016). In the study overall: To test whether fetal clonotypes persist, the study used deep sequencing on TCR alpha and beta repertoires from monozygotic twins, unrelated adults of various ages, and cord blood. Replicate twin experiments were performed at different times using different library preparation protocols to rule out contamination.

The CDR3 contains 13 residues, cysteine and phenylalanine counted. CDR3 DNA only is kept here, 39 bases in frame from base 1. V lost 4 bases and J lost 3 bases; the stretch between them is 4 bases long. CDR1 and CDR2 (WNHNN, SYGVQD) derive from the germline V gene (reference sequence). Results the study describes overall, beyond this receptor: Invariant T cells such as MAIT and iNKT could partly confound zero-insertion analyses, although diverse VJ usage argued against such confounding for most clonotypes. Conclusions relied on cross-sectional statistical analysis, since the same donors could not be followed over many years. Out-of-frame TCR alpha sharing in monozygotic twins was systematically underestimated by recombination models, whereas sharing between unrelated individuals was in agreement with the recombination models. Fewer insertions were carried by abundant cord blood beta clonotypes; a weaker similar trend was observed in young adult naive repertoires, while no such trend was observed in memory repertoires. A weaker excess of twin sharing was found in beta out-of-frame sequences because the signal-to-noise ratio was lowered by fewer shared sequences. Out-of-frame TCR alpha sequences shared between twins showed an excess of low generation-probability sequences compared with coincidental sharing between unrelated individuals.

Every donor in the study was a healthy Caucasian. The library was prepared using 5' RACE. Instrument on record: Illumina HiSeq 2000. Template switching added a universal primer binding site, and the final cDNA carried a unique molecular identifier that allowed TCR cDNA molecules to be counted accurately. Specific primers in the conserved constant-segment region were used to synthesize first-strand cDNA for TCR alpha and beta chains. To control for contamination, every cDNA library carried two barcodes: a SMART-Mk sample barcode plus Illumina barcodes. TruSeq adapter sequences along with Illumina sample barcodes were introduced in two successive PCR steps. The Illumina HiSeq platform was used with custom primers to sequence TCR alpha and beta cDNA libraries. Per the authors' processing: Unique molecular identifiers were extracted from raw reads with MiGEC, and CDR3 positions were determined with MiXCR. For each individual, recombination models were inferred using an EM algorithm with the repgenHMM and IGoR tools. Shared clonotype analysis was performed with the tcR package in R, normalizing sharing by the product of cloneset sizes. Out-of-frame nonproductive sequences were analyzed to study raw recombination free of thymic and clonal selection effects. TCRdb took the public reads, trimmed them with fastp at Q25, ran MiXCR for clone calling and kept in-frame beta chains. Records with the same CDR3 protein are collapsed into one entry carrying the most frequent genes and DNA. The V and J calls were not made by the authors but by TCRdb's processing. The table for this sample lists 1.5 million to 2 million distinct CDR3 sequences; less than 40% of them were counted only once. The ten top clones hold about 0.27% of the sample.

A remark on this clonotype: The antigen it recognizes is unknown. No much larger clone exists at a distance of one base, and base qualities are not known.

The receptor was derived from a newborn girl in good health. Sequencing was carried out using cord blood. The chain couples TRBV10-1 to TRBJ1-6; the D gene cannot be resolved reliably. The DNA is TGCGCCAGCAGTGTGGACTATAATTCACCCCTCCACTTT. This yields the protein CASSVDYNSPLHF.